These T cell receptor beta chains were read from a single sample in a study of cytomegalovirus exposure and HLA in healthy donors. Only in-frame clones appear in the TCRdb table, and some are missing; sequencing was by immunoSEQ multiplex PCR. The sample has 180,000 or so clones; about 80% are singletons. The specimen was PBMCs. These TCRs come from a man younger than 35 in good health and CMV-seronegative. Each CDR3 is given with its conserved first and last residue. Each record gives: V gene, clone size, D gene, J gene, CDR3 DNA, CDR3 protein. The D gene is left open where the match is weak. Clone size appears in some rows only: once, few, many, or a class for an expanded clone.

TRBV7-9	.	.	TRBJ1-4	TGTGCCAGCAGCTCAAAGTCGACAGGAGAAAAACTGTTTTTT	CASSSKSTGEKLFF
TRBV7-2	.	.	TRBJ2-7	TGTGCCAGCAGCTTAGAGCGGACCCCGACCTACGAGCAGTACTTC	CASSLERTPTYEQYF
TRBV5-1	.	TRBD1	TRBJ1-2	TGCGCCAGCAGCAAGGACGGGACAGACTATGGCTACACCTTC	CASSKDGTDYGYTF
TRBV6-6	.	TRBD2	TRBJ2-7	TGTGCCAGCAGACCACCGGGACTAGCCTCCTACGAGCAGTACTTC	CASRPPGLASYEQYF
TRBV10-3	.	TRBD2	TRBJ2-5	TGTGCCATCAGTGACGGCGGGGGGCAAGAGACCCAGTACTTC	CAISDGGGQETQYF
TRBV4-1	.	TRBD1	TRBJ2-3	TGCGCCAGCAGCCAAAAAGGACAGGGCACAGATACGCAGTATTTT	CASSQKGQGTDTQYF
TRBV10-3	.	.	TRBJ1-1	TGTGCCATCAGTGAGTTTCAGGCTATGAACACTGAAGCTTTCTTT	CAISEFQAMNTEAFF
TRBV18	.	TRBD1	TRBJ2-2	TGTGCCAGCTCACTCGGACAGGGGACTAACACCGGGGAGCTGTTTTTT	CASSLGQGTNTGELFF
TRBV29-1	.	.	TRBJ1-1	TGCAGCGTTGAAGAAGACATGAACACTGAAGCTTTCTTT	CSVEEDMNTEAFF
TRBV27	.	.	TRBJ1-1	TGTGCCAGCAGCCGGACAGCACCTGAAGAAGCTTTCTTT	CASSRTAPEEAFF
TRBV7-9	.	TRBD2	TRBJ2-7	TGTGCCAGCAGCCCCAGCGGGAGGTCCTACGAGCAGTACTTC	CASSPSGRSYEQYF
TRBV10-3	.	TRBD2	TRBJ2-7	TGTGCCATCTCGGGCGGGAGGTACGAGCAGTACTTC	CAISGGRYEQYF
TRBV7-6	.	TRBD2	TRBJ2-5	TGTGCCAGCAGCTCTAGCGGGAACACCCAGTACTTC	CASSSSGNTQYF
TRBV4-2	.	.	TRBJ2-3	TGTGCCAGCAGGACGACAGTCACAGATACGCAGTATTTT	CASRTTVTDTQYF
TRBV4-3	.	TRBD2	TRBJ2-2	TGCGCCAGCAGCCAAGATCCGGTCCGCGGGGGCGGGGAGCTGTTTTTT	CASSQDPVRGGGELFF
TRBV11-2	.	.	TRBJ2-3	TGTGCCAGCAGCGTTGACGGGACAGATACGCAGTATTTT	CASSVDGTDTQYF
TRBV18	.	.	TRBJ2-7	TGTGCCAGCTCACCCCCCCGCCGTGGGCAGGGTGTATACGAGCAGTACTTC	CASSPPRRGQGVYEQYF
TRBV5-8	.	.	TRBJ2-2	TGTGCCAGCAGTCCAGGGTCCGGGGAGCTGTTTTTT	CASSPGSGELFF
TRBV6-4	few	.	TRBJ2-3	TGTGCCAGCAGTGAGGCGGGCACAGATACGCAGTATTTT	CASSEAGTDTQYF
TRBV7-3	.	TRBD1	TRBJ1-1	TGTGCCAGCAGCTTAACAGGGGGCAGGAACACTGAAGCTTTCTTT	CASSLTGGRNTEAFF
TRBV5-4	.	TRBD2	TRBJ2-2	TGTGCCAGCAGCTTGGGGGAGCGGGAGTCCGGGGAGCTGTTTTTT	CASSLGERESGELFF
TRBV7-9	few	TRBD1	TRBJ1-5	TGTGCCAGCAGCTTTGGTGGGACAGGTGACAATCAGCCCCAGCATTTT	CASSFGGTGDNQPQHF
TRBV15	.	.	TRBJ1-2	TGTGCCACCAGCAGAGTTTCAGGGTCCAGGGGCTACACCTTC	CATSRVSGSRGYTF
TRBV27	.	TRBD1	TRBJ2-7	TGTGCCAGCAGTTTATCGGTAGGGGGCGACTACGAGCAGTACTTC	CASSLSVGGDYEQYF
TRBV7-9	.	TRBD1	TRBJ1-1	TGTGCCAGCAGCAGGGGACAGGAAGCTTTCTTT	CASSRGQEAFF
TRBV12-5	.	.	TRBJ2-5	TGTGCTAGTGGTACGACAGCTCAAGAGACCCAGTACTTC	CASGTTAQETQYF
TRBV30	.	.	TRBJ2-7	TGTGCCTGGAGTTTTGGGCAGGACTACGAGCAGTACTTC	CAWSFGQDYEQYF
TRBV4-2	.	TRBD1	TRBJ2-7	TGTGCCAGCAGCCCCGGACAGGGGGCCTACGAGCAGTACTTC	CASSPGQGAYEQYF
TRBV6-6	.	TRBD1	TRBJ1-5	TGTGCCAGCCGACAGGGGGATCAGCCCCAGCATTTT	CASRQGDQPQHF
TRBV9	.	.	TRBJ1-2	TGTGCCAGCAGCGTAGAATTCAACCCCAGGCATGGCTACACCTTC	CASSVEFNPRHGYTF
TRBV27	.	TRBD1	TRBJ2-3	TGTGCCAGCTGGGACAGGGGATATTCAGATACGCAGTATTTT	CASWDRGYSDTQYF
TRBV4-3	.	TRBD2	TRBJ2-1	TGCGCCAGCAGCCAAGATAGCGGGGTTTACAATGAGCAGTTCTTC	CASSQDSGVYNEQFF
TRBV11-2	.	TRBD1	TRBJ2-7	TGTGCCAGCAGCTTAGCGCAGGGGGTATCCTACGAGCAGTACTTC	CASSLAQGVSYEQYF
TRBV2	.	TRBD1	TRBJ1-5	TGTGCCAGCAGCTTGACAGGGGGCAATCAGCCCCAGCATTTT	CASSLTGGNQPQHF
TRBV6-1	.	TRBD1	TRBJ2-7	TGTGCCAGCAGTGAACCGGGACAGGGGAGCCCCTACGAGCAGTACTTC	CASSEPGQGSPYEQYF
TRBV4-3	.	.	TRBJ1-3	TGCGCCAGCAGCCAGAGGGAAAGGCACTCTGGAAACACCATATATTTT	CASSQRERHSGNTIYF
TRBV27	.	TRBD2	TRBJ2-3	TGTGCCAGCAGTTTTGTAGAGCGGGAGAAGCTTAGTGTGGGCACAGATACGCAGTATTTT	CASSFVEREKLSVGTDTQYF
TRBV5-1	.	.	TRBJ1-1	TGCGCCAGCAGCTTGGTATTGCAGGGTGAAGCTTTCTTT	CASSLVLQGEAFF
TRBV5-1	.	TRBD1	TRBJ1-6	TGCGCCAGCAGTCGGACAGGGGGATCTGATTCACCCCTCCACTTT	CASSRTGGSDSPLHF
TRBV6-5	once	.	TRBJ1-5	TGTGCCAGCAGTCCGACAGCAAATAGCAATCAGCCCCAGCATTTT	CASSPTANSNQPQHF
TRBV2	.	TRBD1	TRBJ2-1	TGTGCCACTACAGGGGACCTCTTAGCAAATGAGCAGTTCTTC	CATTGDLLANEQFF
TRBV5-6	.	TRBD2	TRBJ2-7	TGTGCCAGCAGCTGGGGACTAGCGTCGTCCTACGAGCAGTACTTC	CASSWGLASSYEQYF
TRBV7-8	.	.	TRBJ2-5	TGTGCCAGCAGCGGTCTAGGAGCGGGCCAAGAGACCCAGTACTTC	CASSGLGAGQETQYF
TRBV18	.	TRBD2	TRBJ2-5	TGTGCCAGCTCACCACCTCGGCCTAGCGGGACCCAGTACTTC	CASSPPRPSGTQYF
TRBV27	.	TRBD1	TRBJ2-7	TGTGCCAGCAAGGGGGCAGGGCGGTTTGACGAGCAGTACTTC	CASKGAGRFDEQYF
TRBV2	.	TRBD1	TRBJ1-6	TGTGCCAGCAGGGTACAGGGGGTGCTTAATTCACCCCTCCACTTT	CASRVQGVLNSPLHF
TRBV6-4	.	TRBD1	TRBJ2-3	TGTGCCAGCAGTGAGTCAGGGGGCGCGGCAGATACGCAGTATTTT	CASSESGGAADTQYF
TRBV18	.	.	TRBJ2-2	TGTGCCAGCTCACCGGGGCAGGGGCCATACACCGGGGAGCTGTTTTTT	CASSPGQGPYTGELFF
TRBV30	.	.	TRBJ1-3	TGTGCCTGGAGTGTTCGGTCGGTCGGAAACACCATATATTTT	CAWSVRSVGNTIYF
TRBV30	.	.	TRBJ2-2	TGTGCCTGGAGTAGGCAGGGCGGCACCGGGGAGCTGTTTTTT	CAWSRQGGTGELFF
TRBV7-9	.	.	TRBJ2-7	TGTGCCAGCAGCGGCCACTCCTACGAGCAGTACTTC	CASSGHSYEQYF
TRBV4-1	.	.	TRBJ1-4	TGCGCCAGCAGCCAAAGGGGCGATCGTGAAAAACTGTTTTTT	CASSQRGDREKLFF
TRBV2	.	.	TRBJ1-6	TGTGCCAGCAGTGGTGTCAGGGTTAATTCACCCCTCCACTTT	CASSGVRVNSPLHF
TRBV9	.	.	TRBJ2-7	TGTGCCAGCGGATACAGGGTCTCTCGGGAGCAGTACTTC	CASGYRVSREQYF
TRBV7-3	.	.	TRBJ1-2	TGTGCCAGCAGCTTCAGGGTGTACTATGGCTACACCTTC	CASSFRVYYGYTF
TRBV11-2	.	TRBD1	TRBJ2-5	TGTGCCAGCAGCCCCGGGACAGGGTTTTTAGAGACCCAGTACTTC	CASSPGTGFLETQYF